This T cell receptor (beta chain) came from a study of blood T cell repertoires in COVID-19. Trimming cost V 1 base and J 6 bases, with 13 bases left between them. This CDR3 spans 14 amino acids. CDR1 and CDR2 (germline): SGHAT, FQDESV (reference sequence). Clones were read by immunoSEQ multiplex PCR, and TCRdb kept only the in-frame ones, dropping some. Of under 200,000 clones listed, more than 75% were seen once; the top ten hold 4.5% to 5%. V gene TRBV11-1 combines with J gene TRBJ2-7, with D possibly TRBD1 on 6 matching bases. This TCR came from a woman of 80 years or more with acute or convalescent COVID-19. Sequenced material: peripheral blood. The chain's CDR3 is CASSLDQARGEQYF. The CDR3 nucleotides are TGTGCCAGCAGCTTAGACCAGGCCAGGGGCGAGCAGTACTTC.